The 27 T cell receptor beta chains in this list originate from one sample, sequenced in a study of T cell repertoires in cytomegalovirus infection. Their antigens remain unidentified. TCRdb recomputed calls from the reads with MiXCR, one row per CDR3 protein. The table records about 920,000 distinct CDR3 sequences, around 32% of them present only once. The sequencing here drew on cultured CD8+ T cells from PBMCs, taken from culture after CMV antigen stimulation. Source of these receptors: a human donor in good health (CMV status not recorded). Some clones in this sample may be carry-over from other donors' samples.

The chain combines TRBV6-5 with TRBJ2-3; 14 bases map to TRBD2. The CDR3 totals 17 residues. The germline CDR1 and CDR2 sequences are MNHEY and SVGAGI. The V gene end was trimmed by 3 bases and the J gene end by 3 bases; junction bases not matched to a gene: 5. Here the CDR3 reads CASSYPGLAGGTDTQYF. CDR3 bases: TGTGCCAGCAGTTATCCCGGACTAGCGGGGGGAACAGATACGCAGTATTTT.

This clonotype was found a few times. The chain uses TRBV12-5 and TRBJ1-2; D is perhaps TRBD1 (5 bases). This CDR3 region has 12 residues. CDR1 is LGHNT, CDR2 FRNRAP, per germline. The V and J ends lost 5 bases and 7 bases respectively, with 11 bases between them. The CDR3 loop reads CASGLDSSGYTF. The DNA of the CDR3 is TGTGCTAGTGGTCTCGACAGTTCTGGCTACACCTTC.

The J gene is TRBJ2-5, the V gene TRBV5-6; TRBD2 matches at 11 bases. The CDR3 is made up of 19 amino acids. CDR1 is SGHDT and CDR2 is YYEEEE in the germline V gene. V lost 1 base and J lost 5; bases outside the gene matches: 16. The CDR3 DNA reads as TGTGCCAGCAGCTTGCCTAGCGGGGGGACGGCGCACCTCGTTGAGACCCAGTACTTC. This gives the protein CASSLPSGGTAHLVETQYF.

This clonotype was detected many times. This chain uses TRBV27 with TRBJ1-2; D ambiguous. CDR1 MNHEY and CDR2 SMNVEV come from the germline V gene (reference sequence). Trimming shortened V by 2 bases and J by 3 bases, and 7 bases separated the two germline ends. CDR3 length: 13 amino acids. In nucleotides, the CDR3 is TGTGCCAGCAGTTTAGGGAAATACTATGGCTACACCTTC. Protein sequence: CASSLGKYYGYTF.

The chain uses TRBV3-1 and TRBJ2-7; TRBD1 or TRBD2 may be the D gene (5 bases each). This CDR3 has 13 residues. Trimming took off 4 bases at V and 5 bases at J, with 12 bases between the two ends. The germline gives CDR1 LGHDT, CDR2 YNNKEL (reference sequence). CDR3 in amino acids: CASSPAGRDEQYF. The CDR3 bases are TGTGCCAGCAGCCCCGCGGGCAGGGACGAGCAGTACTTC.

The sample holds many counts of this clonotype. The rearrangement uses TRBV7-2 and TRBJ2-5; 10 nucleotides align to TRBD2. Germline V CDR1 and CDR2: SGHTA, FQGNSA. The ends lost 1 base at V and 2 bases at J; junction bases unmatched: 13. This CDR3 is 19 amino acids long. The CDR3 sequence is CASSLVLGSGGAPQETQYF. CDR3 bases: TGTGCCAGCAGCTTAGTTCTCGGCAGCGGGGGGGCCCCACAAGAGACCCAGTACTTC.

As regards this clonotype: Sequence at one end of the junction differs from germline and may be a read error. DNA for the CDR3: TGTACCAGCAGCTCCCGGAGTAGCACAGATACGCAGTATTTT. The encoded protein is CTSSSRSSTDTQYF. J is TRBJ2-3 and V is TRBV7-9; no firm D call. This CDR3 has 14 residues. CDR1 and CDR2 from the germline V gene are SEHNR and FQNEAQ (reference sequence).

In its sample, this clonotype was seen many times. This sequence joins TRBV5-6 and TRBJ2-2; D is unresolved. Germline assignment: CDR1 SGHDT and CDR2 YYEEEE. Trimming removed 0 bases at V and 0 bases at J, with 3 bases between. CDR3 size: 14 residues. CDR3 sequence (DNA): TGTGCCAGCAGCTTGGACACGAACACCGGGGAGCTGTTTTTT. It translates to CASSLDTNTGELFF.

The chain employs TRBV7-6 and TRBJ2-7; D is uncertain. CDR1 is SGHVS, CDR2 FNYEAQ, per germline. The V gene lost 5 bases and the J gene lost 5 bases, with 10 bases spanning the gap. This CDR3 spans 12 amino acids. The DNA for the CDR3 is TGTGCCAGCAGCCTGAGGATCAACGAGCAGTACTTC. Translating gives CASSLRINEQYF.

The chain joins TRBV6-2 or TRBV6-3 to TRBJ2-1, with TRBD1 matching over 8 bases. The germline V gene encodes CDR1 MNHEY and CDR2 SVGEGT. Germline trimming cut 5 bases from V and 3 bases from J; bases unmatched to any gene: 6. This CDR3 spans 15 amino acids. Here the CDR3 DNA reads TGTGCCAGCAGTAAGAACGACAGGGGCTACAATGAGCAGTTCTTC. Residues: CASSKNDRGYNEQFF.

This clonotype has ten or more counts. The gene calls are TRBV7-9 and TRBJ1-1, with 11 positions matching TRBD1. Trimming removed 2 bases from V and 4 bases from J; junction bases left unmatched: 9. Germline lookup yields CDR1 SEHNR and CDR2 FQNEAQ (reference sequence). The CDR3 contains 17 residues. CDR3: CASSLRRTGGSSTEAFF. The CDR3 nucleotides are TGTGCCAGCAGCTTACGGAGGACAGGGGGCTCGAGCACTGAAGCTTTCTTT.

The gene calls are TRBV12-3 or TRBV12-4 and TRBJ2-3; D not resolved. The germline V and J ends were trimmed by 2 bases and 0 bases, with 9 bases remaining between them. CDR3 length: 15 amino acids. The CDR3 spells CASSLLGYSTDTQYF. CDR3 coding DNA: TGTGCCAGCAGTTTACTGGGCTACAGCACAGATACGCAGTATTTT.

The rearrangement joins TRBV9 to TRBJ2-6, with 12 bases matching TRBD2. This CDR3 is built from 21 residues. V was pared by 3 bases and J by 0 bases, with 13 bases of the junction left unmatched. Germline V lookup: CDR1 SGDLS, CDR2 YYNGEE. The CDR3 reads CASSGVLLPSGGASGANVLTF. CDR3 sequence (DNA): TGTGCCAGCAGCGGAGTATTGCTTCCTAGCGGGGGGGCCTCTGGGGCCAACGTCCTGACTTTC.

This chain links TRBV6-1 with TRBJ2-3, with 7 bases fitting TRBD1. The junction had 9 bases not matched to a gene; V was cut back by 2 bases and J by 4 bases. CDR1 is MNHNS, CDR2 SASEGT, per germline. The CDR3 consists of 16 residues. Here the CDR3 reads CASSEMTGWSSDTQYF. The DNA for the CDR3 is TGTGCCAGCAGTGAAATGACAGGGTGGAGTTCAGATACGCAGTATTTT.

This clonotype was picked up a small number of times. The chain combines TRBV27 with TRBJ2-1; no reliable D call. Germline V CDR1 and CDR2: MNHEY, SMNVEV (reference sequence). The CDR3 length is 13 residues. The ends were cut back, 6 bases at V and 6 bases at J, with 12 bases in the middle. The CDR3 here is CASSLYPINEQFF. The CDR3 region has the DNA TGTGCCAGCAGCCTTTACCCAATCAATGAGCAGTTCTTC.

This CDR3 is CASSTTSGGAYNEQFF. In DNA form, the CDR3 reads TGCGCCAGCAGCACTACTAGCGGGGGGGCCTACAATGAGCAGTTCTTC. This rearrangement joins TRBV4-1 to TRBJ2-1, with 13 bases matching TRBD2. The trim removed 5 bases at V and 2 bases at J, leaving 3 bases unmatched. Per germline, CDR1 MGHRA and CDR2 YSYEKL. This CDR3 comprises 16 residues.

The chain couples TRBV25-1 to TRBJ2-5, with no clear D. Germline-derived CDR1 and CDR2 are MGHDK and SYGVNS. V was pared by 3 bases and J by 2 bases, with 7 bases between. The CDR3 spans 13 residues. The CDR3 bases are TGTGCCAGCAGTGACCCGGTTCAAGAGACCCAGTACTTC. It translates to CASSDPVQETQYF.

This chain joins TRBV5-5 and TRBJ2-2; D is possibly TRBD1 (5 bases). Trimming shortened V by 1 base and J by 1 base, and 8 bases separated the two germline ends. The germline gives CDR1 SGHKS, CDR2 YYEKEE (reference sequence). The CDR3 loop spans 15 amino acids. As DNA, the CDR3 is TGTGCCAGCAGCTTGCTTCAGGGGAACACCGGGGAGCTGTTTTTT. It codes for CASSLLQGNTGELFF.

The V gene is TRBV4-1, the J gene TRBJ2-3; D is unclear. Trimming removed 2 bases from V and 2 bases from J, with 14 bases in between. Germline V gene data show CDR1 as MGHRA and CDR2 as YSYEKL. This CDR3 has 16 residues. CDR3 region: CASSQMSQVSTDTQYF. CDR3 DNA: TGCGCCAGCAGCCAAATGAGCCAGGTCTCCACAGATACGCAGTATTTT.

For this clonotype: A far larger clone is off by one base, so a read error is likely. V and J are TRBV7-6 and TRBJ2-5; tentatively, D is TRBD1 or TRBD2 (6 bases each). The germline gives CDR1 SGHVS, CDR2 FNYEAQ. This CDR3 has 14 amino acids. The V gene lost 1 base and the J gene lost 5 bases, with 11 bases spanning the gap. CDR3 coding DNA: TGTGCCAGCAGCTTAGATGGGGGGCAGGAGACCCAGTACTTC. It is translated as CASSLDGGQETQYF.

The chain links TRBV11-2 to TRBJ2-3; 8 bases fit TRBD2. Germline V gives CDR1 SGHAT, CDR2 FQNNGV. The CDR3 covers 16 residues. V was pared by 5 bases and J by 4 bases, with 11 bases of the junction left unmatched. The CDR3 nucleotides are TGTGCCAGCAGCCCCCGTTCCAGCGGGGGACCAGATACGCAGTATTTT. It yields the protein CASSPRSSGGPDTQYF.

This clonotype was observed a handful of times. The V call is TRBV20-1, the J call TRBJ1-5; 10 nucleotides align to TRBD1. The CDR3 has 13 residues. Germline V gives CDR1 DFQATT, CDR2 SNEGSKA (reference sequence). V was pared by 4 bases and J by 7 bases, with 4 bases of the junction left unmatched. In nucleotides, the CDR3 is TGCAGTGCTACCGGGACAGGGGAACAGCCCCAGCATTTT. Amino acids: CSATGTGEQPQHF.

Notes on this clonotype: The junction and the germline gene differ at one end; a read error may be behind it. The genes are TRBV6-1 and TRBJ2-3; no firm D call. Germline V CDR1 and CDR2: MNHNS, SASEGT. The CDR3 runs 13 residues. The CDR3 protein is CAGRDFHTDTQYF. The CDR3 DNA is TGTGCCGGCAGAGACTTTCACACAGATACGCAGTATTTT.

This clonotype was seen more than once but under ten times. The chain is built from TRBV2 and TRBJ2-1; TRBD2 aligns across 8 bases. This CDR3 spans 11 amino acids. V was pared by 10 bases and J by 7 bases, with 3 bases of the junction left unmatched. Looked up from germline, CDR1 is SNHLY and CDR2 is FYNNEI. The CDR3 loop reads CATTGGNEQFF. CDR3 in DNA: TGTGCCACCACGGGGGGGAATGAGCAGTTCTTC.

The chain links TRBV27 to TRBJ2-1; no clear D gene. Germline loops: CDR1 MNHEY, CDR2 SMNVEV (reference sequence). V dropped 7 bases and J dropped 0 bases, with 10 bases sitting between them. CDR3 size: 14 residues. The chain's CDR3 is CASTGGDSYNEQFF. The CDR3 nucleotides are TGTGCCAGCACCGGTGGTGACTCCTACAATGAGCAGTTCTTC.

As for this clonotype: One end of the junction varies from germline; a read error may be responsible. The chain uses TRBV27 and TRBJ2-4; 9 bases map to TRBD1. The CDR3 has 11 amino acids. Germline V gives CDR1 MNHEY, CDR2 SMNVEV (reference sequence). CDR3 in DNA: TGTGCCAGCGGGACAGGGTGGGGACCTTCGTTC. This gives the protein CASGTGWGPSF.

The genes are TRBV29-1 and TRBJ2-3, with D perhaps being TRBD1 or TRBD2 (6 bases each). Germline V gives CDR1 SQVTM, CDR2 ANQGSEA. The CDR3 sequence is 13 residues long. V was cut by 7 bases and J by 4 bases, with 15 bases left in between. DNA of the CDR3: TGCAGCGCCCCGGGGGCCCCCGCAGATACGCAGTATTTT. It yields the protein CSAPGAPADTQYF.